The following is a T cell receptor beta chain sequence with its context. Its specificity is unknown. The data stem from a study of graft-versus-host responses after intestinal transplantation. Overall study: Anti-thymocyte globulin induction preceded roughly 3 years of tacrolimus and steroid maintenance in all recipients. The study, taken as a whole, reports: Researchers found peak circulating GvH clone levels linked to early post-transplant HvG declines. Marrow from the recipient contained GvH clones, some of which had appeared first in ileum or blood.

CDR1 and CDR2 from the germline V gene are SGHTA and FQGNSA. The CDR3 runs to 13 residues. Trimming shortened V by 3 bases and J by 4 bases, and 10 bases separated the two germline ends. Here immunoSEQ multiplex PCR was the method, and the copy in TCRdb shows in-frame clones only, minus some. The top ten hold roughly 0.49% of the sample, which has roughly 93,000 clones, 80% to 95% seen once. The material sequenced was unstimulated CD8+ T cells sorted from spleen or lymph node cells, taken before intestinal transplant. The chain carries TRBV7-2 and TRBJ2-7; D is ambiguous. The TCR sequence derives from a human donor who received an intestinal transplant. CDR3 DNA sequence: TGTGCCAGCAGCTTCCGGGTAGATTACGAGCAGTACTTC. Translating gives CASSFRVDYEQYF. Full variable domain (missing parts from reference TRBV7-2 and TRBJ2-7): GAGVSQSPSNKVTEKGKDVELRCDPISGHTALYWYRQSLGQGLEFLIYFQGNSAPDKSGLPSDRFSAERTGGSVSTLTIQRTQQEDSAVYLCASSFRVDYEQYFGPGTRLTVT.